This TCR beta chain was captured in a study of shared clonotypes between healthy human individuals. Profiling relied on immunoSEQ multiplex PCR, and the TCRdb table lists in-frame clones only, not all of them. The table records about 380,000 clones, about 96% of them present only once. A note on this clone: Its antigen is undetermined.

This CDR3 has 18 amino acids. Germline V gene data show CDR1 as SGHRS and CDR2 as YFSETQ. The V end lost 0 bases, the J end lost 3 bases, and 20 bases lay between the germline ends. Overall study results and limits: Among donors, clonotype sharing was expected to be affected by sequencing depth. Only blood was sampled; tissue repertoires likely differ.

The chain joins TRBV5-1 to TRBJ2-3, with a tentative D call TRBD2 (5 bases). This receptor was obtained from a young man in good health. Sequencing used memory CD8+ T cells sorted from blood. Subset noted: CD45RO+ cells pooled with CCR7-negative TemRA cells. In nucleotides, the CDR3 is TGCGCCAGCAGCTTGGCCCCCCGGGTAGCGAGGGTTACAGATACGCAGTATTTT. This encodes CASSLAPRVARVTDTQYF.